These 10 T cell receptor beta chains were all obtained from the same sample, sequenced in a study of technical replicates of blood from four donors. Here immunoSEQ multiplex PCR was the method, and the copy in TCRdb shows in-frame clones only, minus some. The table includes over 70,000 clones, roughly 94% detected once. Material for sequencing was T cells isolated from PBMCs. The receptor source for this set is a human donor in good health.

This rearrangement joins TRBV27 to TRBJ2-7, with 7 bases matching TRBD2. The CDR3 totals 16 residues. J lost 3 bases, V lost 3 bases, and 11 bases had no gene match. Germline V lookup: CDR1 MNHEY, CDR2 SMNVEV (reference sequence). DNA for the CDR3: TGTGCCAGCAGTTTTTCCCCTTCGTCTAGCGGCTACGAGCAGTACTTC. Protein sequence: CASSFSPSSSGYEQYF.

To note about this clone: The junction departs from the called germline gene at one end, perhaps through a read error. The chain has TRBV28 and TRBJ1-1, with D uncertain. The CDR3 consists of 15 residues. Germline V gene data show CDR1 as MDHEN and CDR2 as SYDVKM. The CDR3, as DNA: TGTGCCAGCACTTTAACCGGGGTCGGAAACACTGAAGCTTTCTTT. Its protein product is CASTLTGVGNTEAFF.

The V and J genes are TRBV27 and TRBJ2-1; 9 bases match TRBD2. The germline gives CDR1 MNHEY, CDR2 SMNVEV (reference sequence). The CDR3 is 15 amino acids. V lost 2 bases, J lost 8 bases, and 7 bases stayed unmatched. As DNA, the CDR3 is TGTGCCAGCAGTTTAATAGCGGGGGTCTTACATGAGCAGTTCTTC. It codes for CASSLIAGVLHEQFF.

V gene TRBV9 combines with J gene TRBJ2-5; a possible D gene is TRBD1 (5 bases). CDR1 and CDR2 from the germline V gene are SGDLS and YYNGEE. Trimming removed 0 bases from V and 8 bases from J, with 11 bases in between. The CDR3 totals 13 residues. The CDR3 DNA reads as TGTGCCAGCAGCGTAGAAGGTGGGGCTACCCAGTACTTC. It codes for CASSVEGGATQYF.

The gene calls are TRBV4-1 and TRBJ2-1; TRBD2 matches 7 bases. The trim removed 0 bases at V and 8 bases at J, leaving 7 bases unmatched. This CDR3 has 15 residues. Germline values: CDR1 MGHRA, CDR2 YSYEKL. CDR3 sequence: CASSQDPAGYYEQFF. The CDR3 DNA is TGCGCCAGCAGCCAAGATCCAGCGGGATACTATGAGCAGTTCTTC.

The chain has TRBV15 and TRBJ2-6, with D maybe TRBD1 (5 bases). Germline lookup yields CDR1 LNHNV and CDR2 YYDKDF (reference sequence). The V and J ends lost 0 bases and 0 bases respectively, with 18 bases between them. The CDR3 covers 20 residues. The CDR3 loop reads CATSRDHALTALSGANVLTF. The DNA for the CDR3 is TGTGCCACCAGCAGAGACCACGCACTGACAGCCCTCTCTGGGGCCAACGTCCTGACTTTC.

This chain uses TRBV2 with TRBJ1-5; TRBD1 might be the D (5 bases). V dropped 8 bases and J dropped 4 bases, with 18 bases sitting between them. This CDR3 spans 15 amino acids. The germline gives CDR1 SNHLY, CDR2 FYNNEI. CDR3 in amino acids: CASGGGPWGNQPQHF. CDR3 DNA sequence: TGTGCCAGCGGGGGGGGACCATGGGGAAATCAGCCCCAGCATTTT.

The chain couples TRBV6-1 to TRBJ1-1; TRBD1 agrees at 9 bases. The CDR3 has 14 amino acids. V was clipped by 6 bases and J by 3 bases; unmatched bases: 5. Looked up from germline, CDR1 is MNHNS and CDR2 is SASEGT. CDR3 nucleotide sequence: TGTGCCAGCAGGGGGACAGGGAGAGACACTGAAGCTTTCTTT. Its protein product is CASRGTGRDTEAFF.

This clone was seen a handful of times. The chain recombines TRBV5-4 with TRBJ2-7; D possibly corresponds to TRBD1 (5 bases). V was trimmed by 0 bases and J by 6 bases, leaving 7 bases between them. This CDR3 comprises 12 residues. Germline V gene data show CDR1 as SGHNT and CDR2 as YYREEE (reference sequence). CDR3 in DNA: TGTGCCAGCAGCTTGGCGCAGGGCGAGCAGTACTTC. Translated, it gives CASSLAQGEQYF.

To note about this clone: This sample includes further DNA sequences coding for the same CDR3. The chain has TRBV5-1 and TRBJ2-7; D is possibly TRBD2 (5 bases). Germline V gene lookup returns CDR1 SGHRS and CDR2 YFSETQ. The CDR3 sequence is 12 residues long. Trimming took 1 base from V and 3 from J, leaving 5 bases between them. CDR3 in amino acids: CASSLRGYEQYF. CDR3 sequence (DNA): TGCGCCAGCAGCTTGCGGGGCTACGAGCAGTACTTC. Full variable domain (outside the CDR3, taken from reference TRBV5-1 and TRBJ2-7): KAGVTQTPRYLIKTRGQQVTLSCSPISGHRSVSWYQQTPGQGLQFLFEYFSETQRNKGNFPGRFSGRQFSNSRSEMNVSTLELGDSALYLCASSLRGYEQYFGPGTRLTVT.